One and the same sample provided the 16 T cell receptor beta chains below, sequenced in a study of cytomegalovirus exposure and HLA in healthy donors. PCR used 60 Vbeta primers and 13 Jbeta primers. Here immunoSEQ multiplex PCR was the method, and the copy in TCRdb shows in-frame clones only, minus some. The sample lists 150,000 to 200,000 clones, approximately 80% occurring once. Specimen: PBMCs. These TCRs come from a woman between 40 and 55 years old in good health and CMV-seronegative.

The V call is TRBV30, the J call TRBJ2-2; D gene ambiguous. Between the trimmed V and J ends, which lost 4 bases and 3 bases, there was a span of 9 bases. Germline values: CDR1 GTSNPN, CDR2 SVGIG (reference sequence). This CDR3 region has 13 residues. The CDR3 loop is CAWMADYTGELFF. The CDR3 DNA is TGTGCCTGGATGGCGGATTACACCGGGGAGCTGTTTTTT.

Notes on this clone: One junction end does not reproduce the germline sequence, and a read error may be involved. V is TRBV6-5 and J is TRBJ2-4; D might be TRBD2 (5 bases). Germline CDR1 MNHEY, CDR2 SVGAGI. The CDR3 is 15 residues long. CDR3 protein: CASRSQDLAKNSQYF. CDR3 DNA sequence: TGTGCCAGCCGGTCGCAGGACCTAGCCAAAAACAGTCAGTACTTC.

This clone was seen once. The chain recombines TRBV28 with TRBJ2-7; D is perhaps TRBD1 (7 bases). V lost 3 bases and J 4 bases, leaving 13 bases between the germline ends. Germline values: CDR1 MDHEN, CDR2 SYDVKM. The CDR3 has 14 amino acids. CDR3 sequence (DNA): TGTGCCAGCAGTTTGGCAGGGGGGACATACGAGCAGTACTTC. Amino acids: CASSLAGGTYEQYF.

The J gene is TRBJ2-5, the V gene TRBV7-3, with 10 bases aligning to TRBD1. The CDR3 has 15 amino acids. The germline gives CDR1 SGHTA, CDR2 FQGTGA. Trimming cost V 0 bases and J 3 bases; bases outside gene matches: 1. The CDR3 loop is CASSLTGQGKETQYF. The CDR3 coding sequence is TGTGCCAGCAGCTTAACGGGACAGGGGAAAGAGACCCAGTACTTC.

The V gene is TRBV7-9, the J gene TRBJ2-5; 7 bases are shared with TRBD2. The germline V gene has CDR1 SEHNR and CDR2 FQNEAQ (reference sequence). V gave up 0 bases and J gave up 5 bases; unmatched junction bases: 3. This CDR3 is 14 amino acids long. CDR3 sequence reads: CASSLAGGRETQYF. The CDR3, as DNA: TGTGCCAGCAGCTTAGCGGGAGGGCGGGAGACCCAGTACTTC.

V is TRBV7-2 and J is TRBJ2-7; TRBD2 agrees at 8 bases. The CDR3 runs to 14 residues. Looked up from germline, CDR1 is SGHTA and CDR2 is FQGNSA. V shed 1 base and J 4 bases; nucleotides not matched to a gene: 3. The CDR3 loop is CASSLGRGVYEQYF. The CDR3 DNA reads TGTGCCAGCAGCTTAGGGCGGGGGGTATACGAGCAGTACTTC. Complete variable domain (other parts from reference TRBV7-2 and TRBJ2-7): GAGVSQSPSNKVTEKGKDVELRCDPISGHTALYWYRQSLGQGLEFLIYFQGNSAPDKSGLPSDRFSAERTGGSVSTLTIQRTQQEDSAVYLCASSLGRGVYEQYFGPGTRLTVT.

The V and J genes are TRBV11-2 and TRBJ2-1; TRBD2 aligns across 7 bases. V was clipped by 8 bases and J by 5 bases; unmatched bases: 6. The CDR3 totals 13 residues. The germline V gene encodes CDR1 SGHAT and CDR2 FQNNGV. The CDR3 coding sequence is TGTGCCAGCTGGGGACTACCGAACAATGAGCAGTTCTTC. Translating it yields CASWGLPNNEQFF.

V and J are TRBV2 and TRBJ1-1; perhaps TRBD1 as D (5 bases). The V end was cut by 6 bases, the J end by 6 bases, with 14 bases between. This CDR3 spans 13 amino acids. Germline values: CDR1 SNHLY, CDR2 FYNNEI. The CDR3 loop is CASRASGLAEAFF. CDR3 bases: TGTGCCAGCAGAGCCTCAGGGCTGGCTGAAGCTTTCTTT. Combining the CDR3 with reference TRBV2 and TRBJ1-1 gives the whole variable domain EPEVTQTPSHQVTQMGQEVILRCVPISNHLYFYWYRQILGQKVEFLVSFYNNEISEKSEIFDDQFSVERPDGSNFTLKIRSTKLEDSAMYFCASRASGLAEAFFGQGTRLTVV.

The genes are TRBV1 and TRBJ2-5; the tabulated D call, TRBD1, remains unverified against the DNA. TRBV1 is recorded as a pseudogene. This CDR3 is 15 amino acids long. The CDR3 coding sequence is TGCACCAGCAGCCAAGAAAAACTTCAGGGAGAGACCCAGTACTTC. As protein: CTSSQEKLQGETQYF.

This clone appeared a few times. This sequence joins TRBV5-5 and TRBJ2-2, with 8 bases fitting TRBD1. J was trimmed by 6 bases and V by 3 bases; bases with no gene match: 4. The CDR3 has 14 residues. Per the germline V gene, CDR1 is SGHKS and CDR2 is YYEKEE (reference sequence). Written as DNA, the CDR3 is TGTGCCAGCAGCTCGACAGGGGTGGCCGGGGAGCTGTTTTTT. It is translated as CASSSTGVAGELFF.

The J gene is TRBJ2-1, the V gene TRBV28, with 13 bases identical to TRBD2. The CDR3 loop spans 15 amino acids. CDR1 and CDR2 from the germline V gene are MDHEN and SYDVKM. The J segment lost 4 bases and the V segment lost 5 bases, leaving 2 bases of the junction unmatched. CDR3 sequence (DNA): TGTGCCAGCAGTCCGACTAGCGGGGGGTACAATGAGCAGTTCTTC. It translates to CASSPTSGGYNEQFF. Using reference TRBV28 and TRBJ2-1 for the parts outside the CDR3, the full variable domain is DVKVTQSSRYLVKRTGEKVFLECVQDMDHENMFWYRQDPGLGLRLIYFSYDVKMKEKGDIPEGYSVSREKKERFSLILESASTNQTSMYLCASSPTSGGYNEQFFGPGTRLTVL.

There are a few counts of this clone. This CDR3 is CASSLGGQGFLEEYF. The CDR3 nucleotides read TGCGCCAGCAGCTTGGGTGGACAGGGGTTTCTAGAGGAGTACTTC. J is TRBJ2-7 and V is TRBV5-1; 9 positions match TRBD1. Per germline, CDR1 SGHRS and CDR2 YFSETQ. J was trimmed by 11 bases and V by 0 bases; bases with no gene match: 12. This CDR3 comprises 15 residues.

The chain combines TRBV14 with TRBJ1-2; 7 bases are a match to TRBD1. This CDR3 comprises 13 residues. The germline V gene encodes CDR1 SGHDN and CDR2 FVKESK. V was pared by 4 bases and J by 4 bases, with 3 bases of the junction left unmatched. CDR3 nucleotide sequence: TGTGCCAGCAGCCCTGGGACAGTCTATGGCTACACCTTC. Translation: CASSPGTVYGYTF.

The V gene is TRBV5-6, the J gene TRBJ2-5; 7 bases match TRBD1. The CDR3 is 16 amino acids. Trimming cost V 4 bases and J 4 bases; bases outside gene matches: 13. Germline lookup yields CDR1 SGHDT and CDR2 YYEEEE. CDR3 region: CASSRIAQGTRETQYF. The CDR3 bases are TGTGCCAGCAGCCGGATAGCACAGGGGACGAGAGAGACCCAGTACTTC.

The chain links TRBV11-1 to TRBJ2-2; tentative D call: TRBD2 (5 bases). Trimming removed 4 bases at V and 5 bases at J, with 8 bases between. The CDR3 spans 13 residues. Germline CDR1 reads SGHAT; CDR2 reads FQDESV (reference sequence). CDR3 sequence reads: CASSSRGTGELFF. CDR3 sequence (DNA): TGTGCCAGCAGCTCCCGAGGGACCGGGGAGCTGTTTTTT.

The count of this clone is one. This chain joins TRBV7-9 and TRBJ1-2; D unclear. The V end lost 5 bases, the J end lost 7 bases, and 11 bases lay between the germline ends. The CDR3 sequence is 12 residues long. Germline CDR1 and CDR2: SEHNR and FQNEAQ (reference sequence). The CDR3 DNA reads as TGTGCCAGCAGCGCAAACGAGGGTGGCTACACCTTC. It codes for CASSANEGGYTF.